Presented here are 21 T cell receptor beta chains from one specimen sequenced in a study of immune cell composition in non-small cell lung cancer. This table comes from immunoSEQ multiplex PCR, and its TCRdb copy is limited to in-frame clones, with some not included. The table has some 6,700 clones, about three quarters seen once. Input material: lung tumor tissue. The receptors were gathered from a human donor with non-small cell lung cancer.

This clone was seen only once. The chain couples TRBV30 to TRBJ1-1, with D tentatively TRBD1 (5 bases). Germline assignment: CDR1 GTSNPN and CDR2 SVGIG (reference sequence). Trimming stripped 4 bases from V and 4 bases from J, with 19 bases between. The CDR3 runs to 15 residues. Written as DNA, the CDR3 is TGTGCCTGGATTGGGACTCGTAAGGGTTTCACTGAAGCTTTCTTT. This gives the protein CAWIGTRKGFTEAFF. The entire variable domain, with the rest obtained from reference TRBV30 and TRBJ1-1, is as follows: SQTIHQWPATLVQPVGSPLSLECTVEGTSNPNLYWYRQAAGRGLQLLFYSVGIGQISSEVPQNLSASRPQDRQFILSSKKLLLSDSGFYLCAWIGTRKGFTEAFFGQGTRLTVV.

This chain connects TRBV2 to TRBJ2-1; the D gene is possibly TRBD1 (5 bases). V was shortened by 3 bases and J by 6 bases, with 9 bases between the two germline ends. Germline loops: CDR1 SNHLY, CDR2 FYNNEI. The CDR3 runs 13 residues. CDR3 protein: CASSESGFNEQFF. The CDR3 bases are TGTGCCAGCAGTGAGTCAGGGTTCAATGAGCAGTTCTTC. Based on the CDR3 plus reference TRBV2 and TRBJ2-1, the full variable domain is EPEVTQTPSHQVTQMGQEVILRCVPISNHLYFYWYRQILGQKVEFLVSFYNNEISEKSEIFDDQFSVERPDGSNFTLKIRSTKLEDSAMYFCASSESGFNEQFFGPGTRLTVL.

This clone was picked up one time. V usage is TRBV19 and J usage is TRBJ1-1; D remains unclear. The germline V gene encodes CDR1 LNHDA and CDR2 SQIVND (reference sequence). The CDR3 has 16 amino acids. Trimming removed 7 bases at V and 1 base at J, with 19 bases between. The CDR3 protein is CASTAHGGDGNTEAFF. The CDR3, as DNA: TGTGCCAGTACCGCTCACGGCGGAGATGGGAACACTGAAGCTTTCTTT.

The rearrangement links TRBV27 to TRBJ1-1; 9 bases are a match to TRBD1. Germline V gene sequence: CDR1 MNHEY, CDR2 SMNVEV (reference sequence). The CDR3 consists of 14 residues. The V gene end was trimmed by 5 bases and the J gene end by 5 bases; junction bases not matched to a gene: 6. The CDR3 protein is CASSPGTGRTEAFF. The CDR3 DNA follows: TGTGCCAGCAGTCCCGGGACAGGGAGGACTGAAGCTTTCTTT.

V is TRBV4-2 and J is TRBJ2-7; 7 nucleotides align to TRBD2. This CDR3 contains 15 residues. V shed 1 base and J 7 bases; nucleotides not matched to a gene: 10. Germline CDR1 and CDR2: LGHNA and YNFKEQ. The DNA of the CDR3 is TGTGCCAGCAGCCAAGTCGGGGGAGGGCCTGGGGAGCAGTACTTC. Protein sequence: CASSQVGGGPGEQYF.

The rearrangement links TRBV28 to TRBJ2-4; 14 bases are a match to TRBD2. Trimming removed 1 base from V and 1 base from J; junction bases left unmatched: 6. Germline assignment: CDR1 MDHEN and CDR2 SYDVKM. The CDR3 has 19 amino acids. Here the CDR3 reads CASSLFGTSGSVAKNIQYF. CDR3 nucleotides: TGTGCCAGCAGTTTATTTGGGACTAGCGGGAGCGTGGCCAAAAACATTCAGTACTTC.

The rearrangement uses TRBV9 and TRBJ1-1; D gene uncertain. V was shortened by 4 bases and J by 5 bases, with 9 bases between the two germline ends. The germline V gene encodes CDR1 SGDLS and CDR2 YYNGEE. The CDR3 contains 12 residues. CDR3: CASSRSGTEAFF. The DNA for the CDR3 is TGTGCCAGCAGCCGTAGCGGAACTGAAGCTTTCTTT.

There are a few counts of this clone. The rearrangement uses TRBV6-1 and TRBJ1-6; D possibly corresponds to TRBD1 (5 bases). Trimming took off 6 bases at V and 6 bases at J, with 9 bases between the two ends. CDR1 MNHNS and CDR2 SASEGT come from the germline V gene. This CDR3 is 13 amino acids long. CDR3 nucleotides: TGTGCCAGCAGCTTTGGGGCTAATTCACCCCTCCACTTT. Translating gives CASSFGANSPLHF.

V is TRBV6-5 and J is TRBJ1-3; tentatively, D is TRBD1 (5 bases). There are 15 residues in the CDR3. V was shortened by 6 bases and J by 0 bases, with 12 bases between the two germline ends. The germline V gene encodes CDR1 MNHEY and CDR2 SVGAGI. CDR3: CASRGGGNSGNTIYF. The CDR3, as DNA: TGTGCCAGCAGGGGGGGAGGGAACTCTGGAAACACCATATATTTT.

The rearrangement links TRBV6-1 to TRBJ2-5, with D tentatively TRBD2 (6 bases). Germline assignment: CDR1 MNHNS and CDR2 SASEGT. The CDR3 spans 14 residues. V was shortened by 4 bases and J by 5 bases, with 14 bases between the two germline ends. This CDR3 is CASSGYQGGETQYF. CDR3 in DNA: TGTGCCAGCAGTGGCTATCAGGGAGGCGAGACCCAGTACTTC.

The chain uses TRBV19 and TRBJ1-2; maybe TRBD1 (5 bases). CDR3 length: 15 residues. Germline CDR1 is LNHDA and CDR2 is SQIVND (reference sequence). V was cut by 6 bases and J by 1 base, with 15 bases left in between. The CDR3 loop is CASSIYQGSNYGYTF. The CDR3 DNA sequence: TGTGCCAGTAGCATCTACCAGGGTAGTAACTATGGCTACACCTTC.

This chain uses TRBV18 with TRBJ2-7; TRBD1 matches at 8 bases. With V trimmed by 5 bases and J by 5 bases, 11 bases remained unmatched. The germline V gene has CDR1 KGHSH and CDR2 LQKENI. The CDR3 is 15 residues long. The CDR3 region is CASSKSGQGRDEQYF. The CDR3 nucleotides are TGTGCCAGCTCAAAGAGTGGACAGGGTCGCGACGAGCAGTACTTC.

Only a few counts were recorded for this clone. This rearrangement joins TRBV10-3 to TRBJ2-7, with TRBD1 matching 7 bases. The V and J ends lost 6 bases and 5 bases, in that order; junction bases with no gene match: 4. CDR3 length: 12 residues. Germline CDR1 and CDR2: ENHRY and SYGVKD. The CDR3 sequence is CAISGTVDEQYF. The CDR3, as DNA: TGTGCCATCAGCGGGACAGTGGACGAGCAGTACTTC.

The chain carries TRBV27 and TRBJ2-7; 7 bases are shared with TRBD2. The J segment lost 5 bases and the V segment lost 3 bases, leaving 4 bases of the junction unmatched. CDR1 MNHEY and CDR2 SMNVEV come from the germline V gene (reference sequence). The CDR3 sequence is 13 residues long. The chain's CDR3 is CASSLRERHEQYF. CDR3 DNA sequence: TGTGCCAGCAGTTTGCGGGAGAGGCACGAGCAGTACTTC.

This clone has a single count. J is TRBJ2-2 and V is TRBV9, with 11 nucleotides matching TRBD2. The junction had 6 bases not matched to a gene; V was cut back by 2 bases and J by 6 bases. This CDR3 has 16 residues. Germline-derived CDR1 and CDR2 are SGDLS and YYNGEE. The CDR3 DNA follows: TGTGCCAGCAGCGTTAGCGGGGGGGCTGGGGCCGGGGAGCTGTTTTTT. This encodes CASSVSGGAGAGELFF.

The CDR3 reads CASSSGLQETQYF. The CDR3 bases are TGCGCCAGCAGCTCGGGACTACAAGAGACCCAGTACTTC. The chain couples TRBV4-1 to TRBJ2-5; 7 bases agree with TRBD2. This CDR3 has 13 amino acids. Germline CDR1 reads MGHRA; CDR2 reads YSYEKL. V shed 5 bases and J 2 bases; nucleotides not matched to a gene: 2.

This clone appeared a single time. The rearrangement links TRBV19 to TRBJ2-3, with 9 positions matching TRBD2. The junction had 10 bases not matched to a gene; V was cut back by 5 bases and J by 4 bases. The CDR3 has 16 amino acids. Germline V gene data show CDR1 as LNHDA and CDR2 as SQIVND (reference sequence). Written as DNA, the CDR3 is TGTGCCAGTAGTCTAGGACTAGCGATTGAATCAGATACGCAGTATTTT. Residues: CASSLGLAIESDTQYF.

The chain recombines TRBV27 with TRBJ2-3; 9 bases fit TRBD1. The CDR3 runs to 16 residues. Unmatched junction bases numbered 7, after V lost 4 bases and J lost 2 bases. Germline V CDR1 and CDR2: MNHEY, SMNVEV (reference sequence). The CDR3 loop reads CASSSRRTGVTDTQYF. The CDR3 DNA reads as TGTGCCAGCAGTTCCCGCAGGACAGGGGTCACAGATACGCAGTATTTT.

The chain couples TRBV2 to TRBJ2-5; 12 bases align to TRBD2. The V gene's germline CDR1 is SNHLY and CDR2 FYNNEI. This CDR3 spans 14 amino acids. Trimming removed 5 bases from V and 5 bases from J; junction bases left unmatched: 3. The CDR3 here is CASSSGTSGETQYF. As DNA, the CDR3 is TGTGCCAGCAGTTCGGGGACTAGCGGGGAGACCCAGTACTTC.

CDR3 amino acids: CASSLGGGAGEQYF. As DNA, the CDR3 is TGTGCCAGCAGTTTAGGCGGGGGGGCGGGCGAGCAGTACTTC. This rearrangement joins TRBV28 to TRBJ2-7, with 9 bases matching TRBD2. V lost 2 bases and J lost 6; bases outside the gene matches: 5. The germline gives CDR1 MDHEN, CDR2 SYDVKM. CDR3 length: 14 residues. The full variable domain, completed using reference TRBV28 and TRBJ2-7, is DVKVTQSSRYLVKRTGEKVFLECVQDMDHENMFWYRQDPGLGLRLIYFSYDVKMKEKGDIPEGYSVSREKKERFSLILESASTNQTSMYLCASSLGGGAGEQYFGPGTRLTVT.

The chain employs TRBV30 and TRBJ1-1; TRBD1 is a possible D gene (6 bases). The CDR3 sequence is 13 residues long. Trimming removed 8 bases at V and 1 base at J, with 14 bases between. Looked up from germline, CDR1 is GTSNPN and CDR2 is SVGIG (reference sequence). The CDR3 DNA is TGTGCCCTACCAGGACAGACGAACACTGAAGCTTTCTTT. This sequence encodes CALPGQTNTEAFF.